This T cell receptor (beta chain) is from a study of shared clonotypes between healthy human individuals. The study, taken as a whole, reports: Only blood was sampled; tissue repertoires likely differ. Among donors, sharing of clonotypes was expected to be affected by sequencing depth.

V lost 2 bases to trimming and J lost 7 bases, with 3 bases between them. Germline CDR1 GTSNPN, CDR2 SVGIG (reference sequence). This CDR3 spans 10 amino acids. This clone was counted at least ten times. Its antigen is as yet unknown. The same CDR3 can be traced to other DNA sequences in this sample. Clones were sequenced by immunoSEQ multiplex PCR, and TCRdb holds only the in-frame ones, with some missing. The sample has 450,000 or so clones, 70% to 80% seen once. The chain combines TRBV30 with TRBJ2-1; D is uncertain. The specimen sequenced was PBMCs. The sequence derives from a woman between 40 and 50 years old in good health. Some clones in this sample may be carry-over from other donors' samples. CDR3 nucleotide sequence: TGTGCCTGGAGTAGTAATGAGCAGTTCTTC. It is translated as CAWSSNEQFF. The variable domain in full, with the rest retrieved from reference TRBV30 and TRBJ2-1, is SQTIHQWPATLVQPVGSPLSLECTVEGTSNPNLYWYRQAAGRGLQLLFYSVGIGQISSEVPQNLSASRPQDRQFILSSKKLLLSDSGFYLCAWSSNEQFFGPGTRLTVL.